This TCR beta chain is drawn from a study of cytomegalovirus exposure and HLA in healthy donors. Notes on the study in general: 164 TCR beta chains were listed as cytomegalovirus-associated.

Of note for this clone: The antigen is unknown.

This table comes from immunoSEQ multiplex PCR, and its TCRdb copy is limited to in-frame clones, with some not included. The data show 130,000 to 150,000 clones, about 91% seen once. The clonotype comes from a woman in her late teens or twenties in good health and CMV-seropositive. Sample: PBMCs.

Written as DNA, the CDR3 is TGTGCCAGCAGCTTAGCACAGGGCCTTAATCAGCCCCAGCATTTT. Its protein product is CASSLAQGLNQPQHF. The chain recombines TRBV7-6 with TRBJ1-5; maybe TRBD1 (6 bases). Deletions cut 0 bases from V and 4 bases from J, with 10 bases between. Germline V CDR1 and CDR2: SGHVS, FNYEAQ. The CDR3 length is 15 residues.